The 27 T cell receptor beta chains given below trace back to one sample, sequenced in a study of blood T cell repertoires in COVID-19. Using immunoSEQ multiplex PCR, the repertoire was profiled, and TCRdb retains in-frame clones only, with some absent. Among 190,000 or so clones, roughly 80% were seen once, and the ten largest hold roughly 14%. Sequencing was performed on peripheral blood. The receptor source for this set is a man aged 50 to 59 who had recovered from COVID-19.

The CDR3 loop is CASSIQTPRTSTNEQFF. The CDR3 DNA sequence: TGTGCCAGTAGTATACAGACCCCCCGGACTAGTACCAATGAGCAGTTCTTC. The rearrangement joins TRBV19 to TRBJ2-1, with TRBD2 matching 7 bases. Unmatched junction bases numbered 13, after V lost 2 bases and J lost 6 bases. This CDR3 has 17 residues. CDR1 is LNHDA, CDR2 SQIVND, per germline (reference sequence).

The chain employs TRBV2 and TRBJ1-1; 8 positions match TRBD1. V lost 6 bases and J lost 4; bases outside the gene matches: 10. Germline V gene sequence: CDR1 SNHLY, CDR2 FYNNEI. The CDR3 length is 15 residues. CDR3 amino acids: CASSLLPQGGTEAFF. The CDR3 DNA reads as TGTGCCAGCAGCTTACTGCCACAGGGGGGCACTGAAGCTTTCTTT.

The V call is TRBV5-1, the J call TRBJ2-7; 14 bases line up with TRBD2. V shed 0 bases, J shed 5 bases, and the junction held 10 bases outside the gene matches. The CDR3 has 18 amino acids. The V gene's germline CDR1 is SGHRS and CDR2 YFSETQ. The CDR3 nucleotides read TGCGCCAGCAGCTTGGGGAGACTAGCGGGAGGGCTATCCGACGAGCAGTACTTC. Translated, it gives CASSLGRLAGGLSDEQYF. Based on the CDR3 plus reference TRBV5-1 and TRBJ2-7, the full variable domain is KAGVTQTPRYLIKTRGQQVTLSCSPISGHRSVSWYQQTPGQGLQFLFEYFSETQRNKGNFPGRFSGRQFSNSRSEMNVSTLELGDSALYLCASSLGRLAGGLSDEQYFGPGTRLTVT.

This chain joins TRBV30 and TRBJ1-1; 9 nucleotides line up with TRBD1. The CDR3 covers 16 residues. J gave up 0 bases and V 2 bases, and 7 bases lay outside the gene matches. Germline V gene data show CDR1 as GTSNPN and CDR2 as SVGIG (reference sequence). CDR3 in amino acids: CAWSRLTGGMNTEAFF. In DNA form, the CDR3 reads TGTGCCTGGAGTAGGCTGACAGGGGGTATGAACACTGAAGCTTTCTTT.

V and J are TRBV10-1 and TRBJ2-4; D ambiguous. Germline V gene sequence: CDR1 WNHNN, CDR2 SYGVQD (reference sequence). Deletions cut 3 bases from V and 1 base from J, with 13 bases between. This CDR3 has 16 residues. CDR3 nucleotides: TGCGCCAGCAGTGAAGGCCCAGCGAGTGCCAAAAACATTCAGTACTTC. It codes for CASSEGPASAKNIQYF.

J is TRBJ2-7 and V is TRBV29-1; D might be TRBD2 (5 bases). The V and J ends lost 5 bases and 0 bases respectively, with 14 bases between them. CDR1 is SQVTM and CDR2 is ANQGSEA in the germline V gene. The CDR3 consists of 14 residues. The CDR3 loop is CSVLGGTLSYEQYF. For the CDR3, the DNA is TGCAGCGTTTTAGGAGGAACTCTCTCCTACGAGCAGTACTTC.

V and J are TRBV6-5 and TRBJ2-7; 7 nucleotides match TRBD2. With 6 bases clipped from V and 7 bases from J, the junction kept 12 bases outside the gene matches. Looked up from germline, CDR1 is MNHEY and CDR2 is SVGAGI. This CDR3 is 14 amino acids long. The CDR3 DNA is TGTGCCAGCAGACGACTAGCCCGAGGGGAGGAGCAGTACTTC. It translates to CASRRLARGEEQYF.

The chain uses TRBV11-2 and TRBJ2-1; TRBD1 matches 7 bases. Germline CDR1 and CDR2: SGHAT and FQNNGV. The V and J ends lost 1 base and 10 bases, in that order; junction bases with no gene match: 4. CDR3 length: 13 residues. The CDR3 DNA is TGTGCCAGCAGCTTAGTAGTGGGACAGGAGCAGTTCTTC. Translation gives CASSLVVGQEQFF.

J is TRBJ1-5 and V is TRBV6-2 or TRBV6-3; tentative D call: TRBD1 (5 bases). The V gene's germline CDR1 is MNHEY and CDR2 SVGEGT. The CDR3 has 13 residues. V was shortened by 6 bases and J by 5 bases, with 11 bases between the two germline ends. In DNA form, the CDR3 reads TGTGCCAGCAGCCTGGACACTTATCAGCCCCAGCATTTT. It codes for CASSLDTYQPQHF.

This clone was seen more than once but under ten times. The V call is TRBV6-5, the J call TRBJ2-1, with 13 bases fitting TRBD2. CDR1 and CDR2 from the germline V gene are MNHEY and SVGAGI. This CDR3 region has 15 residues. The V segment lost 7 bases and the J segment 8 bases; nucleotides outside the gene matches: 8. The CDR3 sequence is CASTHGLAGVYEQFF. The CDR3 DNA is TGTGCCAGCACCCATGGACTAGCGGGAGTCTATGAGCAGTTCTTC.

In its sample, this clone was seen a few times. The chain has TRBV18 and TRBJ1-1; perhaps TRBD1 as D (5 bases). In germline, CDR1 is KGHSH, CDR2 LQKENI. The CDR3 covers 16 residues. Trimming pared 1 base from V and 1 base from J, leaving 13 bases between. CDR3 sequence (DNA): TGTGCCAGCTCACCACTAACGCTAGGGGAGAACACTGAAGCTTTCTTT. Translated, it gives CASSPLTLGENTEAFF.

This chain uses TRBV5-4 with TRBJ2-5; unclear D gene. V lost 4 bases, J lost 1 base, and 8 bases lay in between. Germline CDR1 SGHNT, CDR2 YYREEE (reference sequence). The CDR3 is 13 residues long. The CDR3 here is CASSGPLQETQYF. The CDR3 region has the DNA TGTGCCAGCAGCGGGCCCCTCCAAGAGACCCAGTACTTC.

This clone has only a few counts. The chain recombines TRBV28 with TRBJ1-1; TRBD1 agrees at 8 bases. CDR3 length: 14 amino acids. V shed 6 bases, J shed 1 base, and the junction held 4 bases outside the gene matches. Germline loops: CDR1 MDHEN, CDR2 SYDVKM. The CDR3 region has the DNA TGTGCCAGCAGGAGGGGACAGGAGAACACTGAAGCTTTCTTT. Amino acid sequence: CASRRGQENTEAFF.

This clone was recorded only once. This chain uses TRBV29-1 with TRBJ2-1, with 12 bases aligning to TRBD2. The CDR3 has 17 amino acids. V was pared by 5 bases and J by 7 bases, with 15 bases of the junction left unmatched. Germline assignment: CDR1 SQVTM and CDR2 ANQGSEA. The CDR3 protein is CSVYLAGGLVALNEQFF. The CDR3 DNA sequence: TGCAGCGTTTATCTAGCGGGAGGGCTGGTAGCTTTAAATGAGCAGTTCTTC.

The V gene is TRBV19, the J gene TRBJ1-4; TRBD1 matches at 8 bases. V lost 5 bases to trimming and J lost 2 bases; unmatched junction nucleotides: 4. Germline V gene sequence: CDR1 LNHDA, CDR2 SQIVND (reference sequence). This CDR3 has 15 amino acids. The CDR3 DNA reads TGTGCCAGTAGTGCCCGACAGGGGACTAATGAAAAACTGTTTTTT. Its protein product is CASSARQGTNEKLFF.

V is TRBV21-1 and J is TRBJ2-7; TRBD1 was called by the table and not checked on the DNA. TRBV21-1 is assigned pseudogene status. This CDR3 contains 15 residues. The CDR3, as DNA: TGTGCCAGCAGCATAAAAGGGGCAGGGGGCGACGAGCAGTACTTC. Protein: CASSIKGAGGDEQYF.

This clone was counted between two and nine times. The rearrangement links TRBV11-2 to TRBJ1-6; 7 bases agree with TRBD1. Per germline, CDR1 SGHAT and CDR2 FQNNGV. This CDR3 is 15 amino acids long. V trimming: 1 base; J trimming: 9 bases; junction bases outside the gene matches: 6. As DNA, the CDR3 is TGTGCCAGCAGCTTAGCAGGGGGACGGGGTTCACCCCTCCACTTT. Translating gives CASSLAGGRGSPLHF.

This clone was detected only a few times. The genes are TRBV7-9 and TRBJ1-4, with 7 bases fitting TRBD1. The CDR3 consists of 15 residues. Germline V gene data show CDR1 as SEHNR and CDR2 as FQNEAQ (reference sequence). The V gene end was trimmed by 5 bases and the J gene end by 3 bases; junction bases not matched to a gene: 6. CDR3 sequence (DNA): TGTGCCAGCAGCCAGGGGGATCAGCCTAATGAAAAACTGTTTTTT. Its protein is CASSQGDQPNEKLFF.

The V call is TRBV28, the J call TRBJ2-7; D not resolved. This CDR3 contains 13 residues. Trimming left V 6 bases short and J 2 bases short, with 11 bases between. The germline gives CDR1 MDHEN, CDR2 SYDVKM. The CDR3 region has the DNA TGTGCCAGCAGCCAAGATGACACCTACGAGCAGTACTTC. Translating it yields CASSQDDTYEQYF.

The genes are TRBV28 and TRBJ2-7; D gene unclear. CDR1 and CDR2 from the germline V gene are MDHEN and SYDVKM. V lost 7 bases to trimming and J lost 4 bases, with 14 bases between them. The CDR3 runs 13 residues. DNA for the CDR3: TGTGCCAGCACCGATCAAGTGAGGTACGAGCAGTACTTC. This gives the protein CASTDQVRYEQYF.

The chain links TRBV29-1 to TRBJ2-5; 7 nucleotides line up with TRBD1. V was clipped by 0 bases and J by 4 bases; unmatched bases: 8. Germline lookup yields CDR1 SQVTM and CDR2 ANQGSEA. The CDR3 contains 15 residues. The CDR3 sequence is CSVEDRGQTLETQYF. The CDR3 DNA reads as TGCAGCGTTGAAGATAGGGGACAGACACTAGAGACCCAGTACTTC.

V is TRBV11-2 and J is TRBJ2-3; D ambiguous. The CDR3 is 16 amino acids. Germline lookup yields CDR1 SGHAT and CDR2 FQNNGV. The V end lost 5 bases, the J end lost 2 bases, and 17 bases lay between the germline ends. CDR3 in DNA: TGTGCCAGCAGCGAGAGACTCAATAGAAACACAGATACGCAGTATTTT. Its translation is CASSERLNRNTDTQYF.

The chain carries TRBV10-3 and TRBJ2-7, with a tentative D call TRBD2 (6 bases). Between the trimmed V and J ends, which lost 9 bases and 0 bases, there was a span of 15 bases. The CDR3 has 14 amino acids. The germline gives CDR1 ENHRY, CDR2 SYGVKD. The CDR3 here is CAIKLSGPSYEQYF. The CDR3, as DNA: TGTGCCATAAAGCTTAGCGGACCCTCCTACGAGCAGTACTTC.

This chain connects TRBV10-3 to TRBJ1-2; TRBD1 aligns across 9 bases. This CDR3 is built from 14 residues. V was pared by 4 bases and J by 2 bases, with 2 bases of the junction left unmatched. Germline values: CDR1 ENHRY, CDR2 SYGVKD. The CDR3 protein is CAISAGTGNYGYTF. The CDR3 bases are TGTGCCATCAGTGCCGGGACAGGGAACTATGGCTACACCTTC.

DNA for the CDR3: TGTGCCAGCACCATATCCCGGGGGGGGCAGTACTTC. It specifies CASTISRGGQYF. The chain combines TRBV7-9 with TRBJ2-7; 8 bases are shared with TRBD2. V gave up 7 bases and J gave up 9 bases; unmatched junction bases: 8. CDR3 length equals 12 residues. Germline V lookup: CDR1 SEHNR, CDR2 FQNEAQ (reference sequence).

The chain recombines TRBV15 with TRBJ2-3, with TRBD2 identical over 8 bases. Germline V gene data show CDR1 as LNHNV and CDR2 as YYDKDF (reference sequence). The J segment lost 3 bases and the V segment lost 0 bases, leaving 5 bases of the junction unmatched. CDR3 length equals 16 residues. This CDR3 reads CATSRDRASGTDTQYF. The CDR3 nucleotides read TGTGCCACCAGCAGAGATAGGGCTAGCGGGACAGATACGCAGTATTTT.

J is TRBJ2-5 and V is TRBV14; 8 positions agree with TRBD2. The CDR3 runs 18 residues. Germline lookup yields CDR1 SGHDN and CDR2 FVKESK. J lost 4 bases, V lost 4 bases, and 17 bases had no gene match. This chain's CDR3 is CASSPFPRGAGEPETQYF. The CDR3 DNA follows: TGTGCCAGCAGCCCGTTCCCACGAGGAGCGGGAGAACCAGAGACCCAGTACTTC.